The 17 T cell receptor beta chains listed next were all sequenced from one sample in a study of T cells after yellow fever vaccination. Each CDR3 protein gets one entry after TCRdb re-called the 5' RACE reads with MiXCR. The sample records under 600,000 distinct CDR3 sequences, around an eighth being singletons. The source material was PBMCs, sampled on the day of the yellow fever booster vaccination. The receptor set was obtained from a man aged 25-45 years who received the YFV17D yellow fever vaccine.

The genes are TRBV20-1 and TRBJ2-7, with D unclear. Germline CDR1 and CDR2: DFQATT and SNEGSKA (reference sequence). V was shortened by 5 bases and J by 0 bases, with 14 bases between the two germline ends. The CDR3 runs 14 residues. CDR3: CSAQGLSLSYEQYF. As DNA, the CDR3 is TGCAGTGCTCAAGGGCTCAGTCTCTCCTACGAGCAGTACTTC.

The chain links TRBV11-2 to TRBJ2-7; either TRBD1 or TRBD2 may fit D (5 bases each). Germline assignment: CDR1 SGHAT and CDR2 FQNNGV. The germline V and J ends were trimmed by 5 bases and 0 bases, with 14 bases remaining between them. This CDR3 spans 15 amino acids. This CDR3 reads CASSPGTLASYEQYF. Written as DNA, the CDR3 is TGTGCCAGCAGCCCAGGGACCCTCGCCTCCTACGAGCAGTACTTC.

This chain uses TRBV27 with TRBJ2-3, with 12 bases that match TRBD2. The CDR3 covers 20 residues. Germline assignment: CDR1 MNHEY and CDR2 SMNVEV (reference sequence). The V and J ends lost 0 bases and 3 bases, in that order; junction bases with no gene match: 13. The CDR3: CASSLSGRGLAGGKTDTQYF. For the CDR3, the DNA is TGTGCCAGCAGTTTATCGGGTCGTGGCCTAGCGGGGGGGAAGACAGATACGCAGTATTTT.

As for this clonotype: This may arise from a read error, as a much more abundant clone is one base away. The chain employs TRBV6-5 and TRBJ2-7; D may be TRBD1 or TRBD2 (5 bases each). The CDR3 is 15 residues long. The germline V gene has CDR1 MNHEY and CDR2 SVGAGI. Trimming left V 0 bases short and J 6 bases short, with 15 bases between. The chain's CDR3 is CASSYSARGMGEQYF. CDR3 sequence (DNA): TGTGCCAGCAGTTACTCCGCGAGGGGCATGGGCGAGCAGTACTTC.

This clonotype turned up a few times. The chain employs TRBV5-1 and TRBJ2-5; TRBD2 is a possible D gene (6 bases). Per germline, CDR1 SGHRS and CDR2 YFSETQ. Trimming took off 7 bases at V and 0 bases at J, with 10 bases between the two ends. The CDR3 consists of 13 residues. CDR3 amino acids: CASFRDYQETQYF. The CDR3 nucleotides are TGCGCCAGCTTCCGGGACTACCAAGAGACCCAGTACTTC.

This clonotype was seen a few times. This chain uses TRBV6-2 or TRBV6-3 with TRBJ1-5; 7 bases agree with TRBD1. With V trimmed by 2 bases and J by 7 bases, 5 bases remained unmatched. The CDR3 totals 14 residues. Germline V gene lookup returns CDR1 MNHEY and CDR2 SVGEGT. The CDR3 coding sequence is TGTGCCAGCAGTTACCGACAGGGAGCCCAGCCCCAGCATTTT. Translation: CASSYRQGAQPQHF.

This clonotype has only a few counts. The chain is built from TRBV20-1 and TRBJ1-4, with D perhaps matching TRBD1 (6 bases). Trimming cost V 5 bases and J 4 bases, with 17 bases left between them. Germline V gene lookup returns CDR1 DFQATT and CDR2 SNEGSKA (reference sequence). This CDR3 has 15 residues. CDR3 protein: CSADLGGLGNEKLFF. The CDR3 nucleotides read TGCAGTGCTGACCTCGGGGGGCTCGGTAATGAAAAACTGTTTTTT.

CDR3 bases: TGTGCCAGCAGCCTAGGGGGGACTAGCGAATATGAGCAGTTCTTC. Its protein product is CASSLGGTSEYEQFF. The chain joins TRBV9 to TRBJ2-1; TRBD2 matches at 10 bases. This CDR3 comprises 15 residues. The V gene end was trimmed by 4 bases and the J gene end by 8 bases; junction bases not matched to a gene: 9. Germline CDR1 and CDR2: SGDLS and YYNGEE.

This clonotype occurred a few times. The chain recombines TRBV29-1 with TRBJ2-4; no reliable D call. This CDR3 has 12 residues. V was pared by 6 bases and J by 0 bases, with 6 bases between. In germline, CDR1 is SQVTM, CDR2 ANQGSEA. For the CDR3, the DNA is TGCAGCGTGAGGATAGCCAAAAACATTCAGTACTTC. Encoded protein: CSVRIAKNIQYF.

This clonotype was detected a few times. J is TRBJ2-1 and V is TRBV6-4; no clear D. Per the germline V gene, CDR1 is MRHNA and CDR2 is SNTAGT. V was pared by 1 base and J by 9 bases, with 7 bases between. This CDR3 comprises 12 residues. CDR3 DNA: TGTGCCAGCAGTGACTACCCGGGTGAGCAGTTCTTC. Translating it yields CASSDYPGEQFF.

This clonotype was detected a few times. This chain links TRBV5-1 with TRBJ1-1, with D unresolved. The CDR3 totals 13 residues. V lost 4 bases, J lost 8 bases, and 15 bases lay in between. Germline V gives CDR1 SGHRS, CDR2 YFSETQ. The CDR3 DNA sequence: TGCGCCAGCAGCCCCGGACGGTCCGAGGAAGCTTTCTTT. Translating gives CASSPGRSEEAFF.

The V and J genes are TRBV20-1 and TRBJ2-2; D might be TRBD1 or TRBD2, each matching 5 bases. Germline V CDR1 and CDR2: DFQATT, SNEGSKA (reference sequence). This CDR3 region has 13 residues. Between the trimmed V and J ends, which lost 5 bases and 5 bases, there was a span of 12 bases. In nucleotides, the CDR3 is TGCAGTGCTGGGGGTTTAGTAACCGGGGAGCTGTTTTTT. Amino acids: CSAGGLVTGELFF.

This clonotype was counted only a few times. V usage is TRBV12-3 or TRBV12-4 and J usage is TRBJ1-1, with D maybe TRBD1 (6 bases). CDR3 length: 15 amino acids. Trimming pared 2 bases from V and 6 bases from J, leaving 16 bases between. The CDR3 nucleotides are TGTGCCAGCAGTTTACGTAGGGGCCGACAGGCTGAAGCTTTCTTT. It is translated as CASSLRRGRQAEAFF.

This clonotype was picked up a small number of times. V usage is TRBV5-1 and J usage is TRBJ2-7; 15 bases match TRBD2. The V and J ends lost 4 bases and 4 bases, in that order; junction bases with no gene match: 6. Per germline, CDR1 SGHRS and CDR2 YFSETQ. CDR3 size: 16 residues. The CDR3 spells CASSHTGTSGRYEQYF. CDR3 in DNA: TGCGCCAGCAGCCATACCGGGACTAGCGGGAGGTACGAGCAGTACTTC.

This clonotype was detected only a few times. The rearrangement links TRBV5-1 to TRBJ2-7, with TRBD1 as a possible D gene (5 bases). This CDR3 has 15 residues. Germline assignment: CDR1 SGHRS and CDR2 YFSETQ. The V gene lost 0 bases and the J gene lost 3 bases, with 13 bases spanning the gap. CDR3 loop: CASSLGGRAIYEQYF. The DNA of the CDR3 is TGCGCCAGCAGCTTGGGGGGCAGGGCGATCTACGAGCAGTACTTC.

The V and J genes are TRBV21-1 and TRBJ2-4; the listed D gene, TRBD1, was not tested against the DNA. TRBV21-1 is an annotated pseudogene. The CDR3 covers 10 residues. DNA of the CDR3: TGTGCCAGCAGCAAGGGACAGGGGTACTTC. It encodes CASSKGQGYF.

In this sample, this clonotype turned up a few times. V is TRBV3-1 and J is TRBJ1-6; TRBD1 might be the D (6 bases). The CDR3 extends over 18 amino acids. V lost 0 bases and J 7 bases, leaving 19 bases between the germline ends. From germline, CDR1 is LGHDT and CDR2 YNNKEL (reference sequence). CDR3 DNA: TGTGCCAGCAGCCAAGACTATGGCTCGGGGGCACTCAATTCACCCCTCCACTTT. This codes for CASSQDYGSGALNSPLHF.